This record concerns one T cell receptor beta chain sequence. What it recognizes is unknown. These data belong to a study of PD-1 blockade in classical Hodgkin lymphoma. Study-wide findings and caveats: The study reported lower baseline TCR diversity in newly diagnosed patients than in healthy donors. Patients starting nivolumab less than 1 year after ASCT had lower diversity and were excluded from later analyses.

Some clones are missing from TCRdb's copy, which holds only in-frame ones; the method was immunoSEQ multiplex PCR. The data show approximately 9,000 clones, about 87% seen once. The CDR3 is 12 residues long. The germline CDR1 and CDR2 sequences are SGHDN and FVKESK. After removal of 5 bases from V and 8 bases from J, the junction contained 4 bases not matched to a gene. Time point reported: cycle 4 day 1 (C4D1), after about 6 weeks of nivolumab. Brentuximab vedotin exposure varied among the patients, all of whom had relapsed after autologous stem cell transplantation. Sequenced material: peripheral blood mononuclear cells (PBMCs), taken before the fourth cycle of nivolumab. The clonotype originates from a human donor with classical Hodgkin lymphoma. The V call is TRBV14, the J call TRBJ1-2; 8 bases agree with TRBD1. Here the CDR3 reads CASSTGGRGYTF. For the CDR3, the DNA is TGTGCCAGCAGCACAGGGGGTCGAGGCTACACCTTC.